These T cell receptor beta chains were read from a single sample in a study of T cells in localized non-small cell lung cancer. Clones were read by immunoSEQ multiplex PCR, and TCRdb kept only the in-frame ones, dropping some. The repertoire holds tens of thousands of clones, with approximately 87% as singletons. The sequencing used peripheral blood, collected before any cancer treatment. The source is a woman between 35 and 70 years old with stage I lung adenocarcinoma. The CDR3 runs from the conserved cysteine through the conserved F or W. D genes are given only for firm matches. Clone size is given for some rows only: seen once, a few or many times, or a class if the clone is expanded.

CDR3 protein | CDR3 DNA | D gene | clone size | J gene | V gene | CDR3 length
CASSEGGYGYTF | TGTGCCAGCAGTGAGGGGGGCTATGGCTACACCTTC | - | - | TRBJ1-2 | TRBV11-1 | 12
CASSPLGQLLGRAFF | TGTGCCAGCAGTCCCCTCGGACAGTTGCTCGGGCGAGCTTTCTTT | - | - | TRBJ1-1 | TRBV28 | 15
CASSYSMAGGNSPLHF | TGTGCCAGCAGTTACTCGATGGCAGGGGGCAATTCACCCCTCCACTTT | TRBD1 | once | TRBJ1-6 | TRBV6-5 | 16
CASGPPTGYYGYTF | TGTGCTAGTGGGCCCCCGACAGGCTACTATGGCTACACCTTC | - | few | TRBJ1-2 | TRBV12-5 | 14
CASATTSGVQETQYF | TGTGCCAGCGCGACGACTAGCGGGGTTCAAGAGACCCAGTACTTC | TRBD2 | - | TRBJ2-5 | TRBV7-2 | 15
CASSLNAGSTGELFF | TGTGCCAGCAGCCTAAACGCGGGGAGCACCGGGGAGCTGTTTTTT | - | - | TRBJ2-2 | TRBV7-3 | 15
CASSYEGGYTF | TGTGCCAGCAGTTACGAGGGGGGCTACACCTTC | - | - | TRBJ1-2 | TRBV6-6 | 11
CASSFGWDTEAFF | TGTGCCAGCAGCTTTGGGTGGGACACTGAAGCTTTCTTT | - | - | TRBJ1-1 | TRBV7-2 | 13
CASRQGIQAFF | TGTGCCAGTAGACAGGGCATTCAAGCTTTCTTT | - | - | TRBJ1-1 | TRBV19 | 11
CASSEGTRNSPLHF | TGTGCCAGCAGTGAGGGGACCAGGAATTCACCCCTCCACTTT | - | once | TRBJ1-6 | TRBV6-4 | 14
CASSKGVVGNTIYF | TGTGCCAGCAGTAAAGGGGTGGTTGGAAACACCATATATTTT | - | - | TRBJ1-3 | TRBV2 | 14
CSARDWETQYF | TGCAGTGCTAGAGATTGGGAGACCCAGTACTTC | - | few | TRBJ2-5 | TRBV20-1 | 11
CSVTRTGTEAFF | TGCAGCGTAACCCGGACGGGCACTGAAGCTTTCTTT | - | - | TRBJ1-1 | TRBV29-1 | 12
CASSQEEGLAGGETQYF | TGTGCCAGCAGCCAAGAGGAAGGACTAGCGGGGGGAGAGACCCAGTACTTC | TRBD2 | few | TRBJ2-5 | TRBV4-2 | 17
CASSPRQGGEKLFF | TGTGCCAGCAGCCCGAGACAGGGAGGCGAAAAACTGTTTTTT | TRBD1 | - | TRBJ1-4 | TRBV14 | 14